Sequencing of this T cell receptor beta chain was carried out in a study of blood T cell repertoires in COVID-19. Study information: Samples representing acute and convalescent COVID-19 were sourced from the United States, Italy and Spain.

Sequencing was performed with immunoSEQ multiplex PCR; in TCRdb, only in-frame clones are kept and a portion is missing. The sample contains roughly 340,000 clones, 90% to 95% of which appear only once. CDR1 is LNHDA, CDR2 SQIVND, per germline (reference sequence). This CDR3 is 17 amino acids long. Trimming removed 5 bases at V and 0 bases at J, with 19 bases between. Sequenced: peripheral blood. The chain joins TRBV19 to TRBJ2-5, with D hard to call. The sequence came from a woman aged 18-35 years who had recovered from COVID-19. The CDR3 spells CASSAPRVRNYQETQYF. Here the CDR3 DNA reads TGTGCCAGTAGTGCCCCCCGGGTGCGGAACTACCAAGAGACCCAGTACTTC. The full variable domain, with the rest looked up from reference TRBV19 and TRBJ2-5, is DGGITQSPKYLFRKEGQNVTLSCEQNLNHDAMYWYRQDPGQGLRLIYYSQIVNDFQKGDIAEGYSVSREKKESFPLTVTSAQKNPTAFYLCASSAPRVRNYQETQYFGPGTRLLVL.